Sequencing of this TCR beta chain was carried out in a study of blood T cell repertoires in COVID-19. Study overall: In each case, the material was cDNA or gDNA derived from T cells, B-cell-depleted T cells, or PBMCs.

This CDR3 contains 13 residues. Germline CDR1 and CDR2: ENHRY and SYGVKD. The ends were cut back, 9 bases at V and 0 bases at J, with 6 bases in the middle. Some clones are missing from TCRdb's copy, which holds only in-frame ones; the method was immunoSEQ multiplex PCR. The repertoire includes 250,000 or so clones, about 85% of them detected once, and 6.6% sits in the top ten. V usage is TRBV10-3 and J usage is TRBJ2-6; D not certain. The specimen was PBMCs or T cells enriched from blood (not recorded which). The receptor comes from a woman in her forties or fifties who had been exposed to COVID-19. The CDR3 loop reads CAILSSGANVLTF. For the CDR3, the DNA is TGTGCCATTCTCAGCTCTGGGGCCAACGTCCTGACTTTC.